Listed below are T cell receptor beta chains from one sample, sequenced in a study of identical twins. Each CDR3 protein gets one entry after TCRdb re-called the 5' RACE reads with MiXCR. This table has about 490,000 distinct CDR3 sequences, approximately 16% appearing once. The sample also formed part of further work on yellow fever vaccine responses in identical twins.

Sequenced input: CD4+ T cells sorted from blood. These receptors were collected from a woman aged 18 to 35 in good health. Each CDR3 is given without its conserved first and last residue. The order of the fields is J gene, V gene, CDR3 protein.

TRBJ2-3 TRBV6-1 ASSGTGDNTDTQY
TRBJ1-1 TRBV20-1 SARNGLGMNTEAF
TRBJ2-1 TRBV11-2 ASSPGGGKYEQF
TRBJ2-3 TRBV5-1 ASSLGQTDTQY
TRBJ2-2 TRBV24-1 ATSDLWGRPNTGELF
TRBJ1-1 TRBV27 ASRTPDKNTEAF
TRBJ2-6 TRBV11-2 ASSQSDSGANVLT
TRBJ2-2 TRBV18 ASSPEDRDNTGELF
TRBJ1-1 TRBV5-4 ASSLAQGENTEAF
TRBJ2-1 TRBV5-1 ASSFRGSPPEQF
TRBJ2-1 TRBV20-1 SARGKTGDTYNEQF
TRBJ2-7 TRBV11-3 ASSSPLAFGGNEQY
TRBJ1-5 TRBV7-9 ASSRGNSNQPQH
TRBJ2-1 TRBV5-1 ASSIPGQGNEQF
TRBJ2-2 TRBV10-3 AIRGQGDTGELF
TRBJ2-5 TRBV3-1 ASSQAPPGETQN
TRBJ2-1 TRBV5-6 ASSLWGAGDEQF
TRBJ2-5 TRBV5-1 ASTLRGAYEETQY
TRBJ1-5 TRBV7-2 ASSFGTIQYQPQH
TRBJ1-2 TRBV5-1 ASSLAELNYGYT
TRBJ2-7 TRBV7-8 ASSLLGTEQY
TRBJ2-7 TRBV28 ASRQGEGYEQY
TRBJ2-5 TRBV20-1 SAPGLAGGQETQY
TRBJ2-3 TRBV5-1 ASSGTVGRGYTQY
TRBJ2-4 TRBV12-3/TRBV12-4 ASSLDGQGFGNIQY
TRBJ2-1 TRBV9 ASSVPSGGVGEQF
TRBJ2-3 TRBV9 ASSPHGSGTDTQY
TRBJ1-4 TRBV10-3 AISEHAATNEKLF
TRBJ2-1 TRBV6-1 ASELSGGASNEQF
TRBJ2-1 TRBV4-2 ASSQDGTSGAYNEQF
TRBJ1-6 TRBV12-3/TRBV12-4 ASSLGTDNSPLH
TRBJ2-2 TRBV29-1 SVEVSGIATGELF
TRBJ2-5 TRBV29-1 SSRREETQY
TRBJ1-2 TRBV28 ASSPDSSTYGYT
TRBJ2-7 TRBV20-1 SARGRDSFYEQY
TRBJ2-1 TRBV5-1 ASSLLGTSGRPNEQF